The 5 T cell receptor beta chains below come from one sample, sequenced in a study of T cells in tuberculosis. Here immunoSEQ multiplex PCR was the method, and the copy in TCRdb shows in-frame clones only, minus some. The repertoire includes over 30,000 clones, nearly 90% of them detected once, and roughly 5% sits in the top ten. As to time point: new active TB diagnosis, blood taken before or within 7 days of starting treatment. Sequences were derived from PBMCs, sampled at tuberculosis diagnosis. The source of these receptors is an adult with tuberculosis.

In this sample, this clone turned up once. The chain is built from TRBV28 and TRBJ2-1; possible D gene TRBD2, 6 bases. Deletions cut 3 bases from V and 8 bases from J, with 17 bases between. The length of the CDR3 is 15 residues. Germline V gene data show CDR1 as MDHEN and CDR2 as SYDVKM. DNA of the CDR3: TGTGCCAGCAGTTTTAATCCGGGGGTCGGCGATGAGCAGTTCTTC. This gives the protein CASSFNPGVGDEQFF.

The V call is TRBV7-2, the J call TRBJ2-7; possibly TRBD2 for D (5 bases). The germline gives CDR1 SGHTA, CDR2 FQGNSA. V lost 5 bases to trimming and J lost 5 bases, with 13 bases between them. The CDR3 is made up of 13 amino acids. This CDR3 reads CASSTGVLDEQYF. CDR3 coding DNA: TGTGCCAGCAGCACCGGGGTTCTCGACGAGCAGTACTTC.

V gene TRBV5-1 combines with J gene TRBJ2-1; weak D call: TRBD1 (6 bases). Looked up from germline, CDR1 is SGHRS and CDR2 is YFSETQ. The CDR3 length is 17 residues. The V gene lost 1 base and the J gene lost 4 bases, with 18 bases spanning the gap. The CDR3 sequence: CASSLLKGAGVYNEQFF. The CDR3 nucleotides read TGCGCCAGCAGCTTGTTAAAAGGGGCAGGGGTATACAATGAGCAGTTCTTC.

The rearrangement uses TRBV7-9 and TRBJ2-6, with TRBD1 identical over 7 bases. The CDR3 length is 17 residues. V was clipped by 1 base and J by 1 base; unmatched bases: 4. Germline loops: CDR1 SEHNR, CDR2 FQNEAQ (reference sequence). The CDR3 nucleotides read TGTGCCAGCAGCTTAGGGGACAGTCAATCTGGGGCCAACGTCCTGACTTTC. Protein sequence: CASSLGDSQSGANVLTF. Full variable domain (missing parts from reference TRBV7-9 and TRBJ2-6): DTGVSQNPRHKITKRGQNVTFRCDPISEHNRLYWYRQTLGQGPEFLTYFQNEAQLEKSRLLSDRFSAERPKGSFSTLEIQRTEQGDSAMYLCASSLGDSQSGANVLTFGAGSRLTVL.

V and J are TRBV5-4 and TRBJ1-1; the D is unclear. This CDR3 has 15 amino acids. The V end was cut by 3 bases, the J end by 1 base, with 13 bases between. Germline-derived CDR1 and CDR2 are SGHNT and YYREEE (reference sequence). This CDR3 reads CASSSVGGWNTEAFF. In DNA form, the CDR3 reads TGTGCCAGCAGCTCTGTTGGAGGGTGGAACACTGAAGCTTTCTTT. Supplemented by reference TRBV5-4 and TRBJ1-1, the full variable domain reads ETGVTQSPTHLIKTRGQQVTLRCSSQSGHNTVSWYQQALGQGPQFIFQYYREEENGRGNFPPRFSGLQFPNYSSELNVNALELDDSALYLCASSSVGGWNTEAFFGQGTRLTVV.